Sequencing of this T cell receptor (beta chain) was carried out in a study of cytomegalovirus exposure and HLA in healthy donors. The CDR3 is made up of 13 amino acids. The germline V and J ends were trimmed by 0 bases and 8 bases, with 13 bases remaining between them. CDR1 GTSNPN and CDR2 SVGIG come from the germline V gene (reference sequence). Study-wide findings and caveats: An analysis done earlier found most TCR beta V segments productive about 87% or about 30% of the time. A later analysis found common viral pathogens apparently linked to several of the most significant clusters.

The PCR ran on 60 Vbeta and 13 Jbeta primers. Libraries were prepared by immunoSEQ multiplex PCR; TCRdb keeps only in-frame clonotypes and omits some of them. Its table records approximately 47,000 clones. On this clone itself: Its antigen remains unknown.

The chain joins TRBV30 to TRBJ1-2, with D tentatively TRBD1 (6 bases). The clonotype comes from a male donor in good health and CMV-seronegative. The sequenced material came from PBMCs. The CDR3 DNA reads TGTGCCTGGAGTGTACTGGCAGGGGAAGGCTACACCTTC. It is translated as CAWSVLAGEGYTF. Full variable domain (outside the CDR3, taken from reference TRBV30 and TRBJ1-2): SQTIHQWPATLVQPVGSPLSLECTVEGTSNPNLYWYRQAAGRGLQLLFYSVGIGQISSEVPQNLSASRPQDRQFILSSKKLLLSDSGFYLCAWSVLAGEGYTFGSGTRLTVV.